The 26 T cell receptor beta chains below all came from one sample that was sequenced in a study of CD8+ T cells in alopecia areata. Reverse transcription of extracted RNA yielded cDNA, which provided the sequencing template. Measured with immunoSEQ multiplex PCR; TCRdb has only the in-frame clones, and not every one. The repertoire has about 23,000 clones, roughly half of them found once; the top ten carry roughly a third. Sequenced sample: NKG2D-high CD8+ T cells sorted from blood. The origin of the receptors is a human donor with alopecia areata.

This rearrangement joins TRBV30 to TRBJ2-3; D may match TRBD1 or TRBD2 (5 bases each). The CDR3 covers 12 residues. CDR1 GTSNPN and CDR2 SVGIG come from the germline V gene (reference sequence). The ends were cut back, 4 bases at V and 2 bases at J, with 7 bases in the middle. CDR3 DNA sequence: TGTGCCTGGACAGGGACCACAGATACGCAGTATTTT. Its protein is CAWTGTTDTQYF.

The table lists this clone with a few counts. The gene calls are TRBV11-2 and TRBJ2-2, with 8 nucleotides matching TRBD1. J gave up 4 bases and V 5 bases, and 9 bases lay outside the gene matches. The CDR3 totals 16 residues. Germline CDR1 SGHAT, CDR2 FQNNGV. The DNA of the CDR3 is TGTGCCAGCAGCCTCTCCCCCACAGGGGGCACCGGGGAGCTGTTTTTT. This gives the protein CASSLSPTGGTGELFF.

V usage is TRBV4-1 and J usage is TRBJ2-7, with D perhaps TRBD1 or TRBD2 (5 bases each). V was cut by 4 bases and J by 5 bases, with 12 bases left in between. Per germline, CDR1 MGHRA and CDR2 YSYEKL. The CDR3 length is 13 residues. CDR3 in DNA: TGCGCCAGCAGCCCGGGGACGGCAAACGAGCAGTACTTC. It is translated as CASSPGTANEQYF.

This clone was observed a few times. V usage is TRBV27 and J usage is TRBJ2-1, with a possible D match to TRBD2 (6 bases). This CDR3 is built from 14 residues. Germline V gene data show CDR1 as MNHEY and CDR2 as SMNVEV (reference sequence). V was cut by 3 bases and J by 10 bases, with 16 bases left in between. CDR3 amino acids: CASSFVSPGGEQFF. Here the CDR3 DNA reads TGTGCCAGCAGTTTCGTAAGCCCCGGAGGGGAGCAGTTCTTC.

In this sample, this clone turned up once. The chain uses TRBV5-1 and TRBJ2-7; D might be TRBD1 or TRBD2, each matching 5 bases. Trimming stripped 3 bases from V and 3 bases from J, with 7 bases between. Germline CDR1 is SGHRS and CDR2 is YFSETQ. The CDR3 totals 12 residues. In DNA, the CDR3 is TGCGCCAGCAGCTCGAGGGGCTACGAGCAGTACTTC. It is translated as CASSSRGYEQYF.

CDR3 coding DNA: TGTGCCAGCAGCCTAAGCCCAAGGAAAATTAAATCCCGGGGCCTCGGGCCCTTCTCCTACGAGCAGTACTTC. Its translation is CASSLSPRKIKSRGLGPFSYEQYF. The chain uses TRBV4-2 and TRBJ2-7; D tentatively fits TRBD1 or TRBD2 (5 bases each). The CDR3 is made up of 24 amino acids. With 4 bases removed from V and 0 bases from J, the gap between germline ends came to 40 bases. Per germline, CDR1 LGHNA and CDR2 YNFKEQ.

The chain joins TRBV7-9 to TRBJ1-2, with D possibly TRBD1 on 6 matching bases. This CDR3 region has 18 residues. CDR1 and CDR2 from the germline V gene are SEHNR and FQNEAQ (reference sequence). V was cut by 4 bases and J by 4 bases, with 25 bases left in between. CDR3 DNA: TGTGCCAGCAGCTCAACGGTCAGTTCTCCGGGGGACACCTATGGCTACACCTTC. As protein: CASSSTVSSPGDTYGYTF.

Only a few counts were recorded for this clone. The chain carries TRBV28 and TRBJ1-5; 8 bases are a match to TRBD1. With 4 bases clipped from V and 2 bases from J, the junction kept 7 bases outside the gene matches. The CDR3 has 16 amino acids. Germline-derived CDR1 and CDR2 are MDHEN and SYDVKM. In DNA, the CDR3 is TGTGCCAGCAGTTCCTGGACAGGGCGAGGCAATCAGCCCCAGCATTTT. Its translation: CASSSWTGRGNQPQHF.

This clone was seen more than once but under ten times. The chain combines TRBV7-9 with TRBJ2-1; D is uncertain. Germline values: CDR1 SEHNR, CDR2 FQNEAQ (reference sequence). V was pared by 3 bases and J by 10 bases, with 10 bases between. CDR3 length equals 12 residues. As DNA, the CDR3 is TGTGCCAGCAGCTTCTGGGTCGGGGAGCAGTTCTTC. It encodes CASSFWVGEQFF.

The rearrangement links TRBV5-1 to TRBJ2-3; possibly TRBD2 for D (6 bases). Germline V gene lookup returns CDR1 SGHRS and CDR2 YFSETQ. The CDR3 is 14 residues long. Trimming left V 0 bases short and J 4 bases short, with 9 bases between. The CDR3 here is CASSLERVPDTQYF. Written as DNA, the CDR3 is TGCGCCAGCAGCTTGGAGCGGGTTCCAGATACGCAGTATTTT.

This chain connects TRBV2 to TRBJ2-6; D remains ambiguous. Germline V gene lookup returns CDR1 SNHLY and CDR2 FYNNEI. This CDR3 has 13 residues. The V and J ends lost 7 bases and 2 bases respectively, with 6 bases between them. The CDR3 DNA follows: TGTGCCAGCACCAAGGCTGGGGCCAACGTCCTGACTTTC. Translating gives CASTKAGANVLTF.

This chain connects TRBV7-9 to TRBJ2-7, with 9 bases that match TRBD1. The CDR3 runs to 17 residues. Germline V lookup: CDR1 SEHNR, CDR2 FQNEAQ (reference sequence). Trimming cost V 4 bases and J 0 bases; bases outside gene matches: 10. CDR3 protein: CASSSTLGQGFSYEQYF. DNA for the CDR3: TGTGCCAGCAGCTCGACACTGGGACAGGGCTTCTCCTACGAGCAGTACTTC.

By frequency in the sample, this clone is medium-sized. This chain uses TRBV14 with TRBJ2-1; perhaps TRBD1 as D (6 bases). This CDR3 is 12 amino acids long. Trimming removed 5 bases at V and 7 bases at J, with 9 bases between. Per germline, CDR1 SGHDN and CDR2 FVKESK. CDR3 protein: CASSAQGNEQFF. Here the CDR3 DNA reads TGTGCCAGCAGCGCACAGGGAAATGAGCAGTTCTTC. The variable domain in full, completed from reference TRBV14 and TRBJ2-1, reads EAGVTQFPSHSVIEKGQTVTLRCDPISGHDNLYWYRRVMGKEIKFLLHFVKESKQDESGMPNNRFLAERTGGTYSTLKVQPAELEDSGVYFCASSAQGNEQFFGPGTRLTVL.

The V call is TRBV9, the J call TRBJ2-7, with D perhaps being TRBD1 or TRBD2 (5 bases each). This CDR3 region has 13 residues. In germline, CDR1 is SGDLS, CDR2 YYNGEE. Trimming shortened V by 5 bases and J by 1 base, and 10 bases separated the two germline ends. DNA for the CDR3: TGTGCCAGCAGTTCGGGGCCGTCCTACGAGCAGTACTTC. Protein product: CASSSGPSYEQYF.

This rearrangement joins TRBV13 to TRBJ2-1, with 8 bases identical to TRBD2. The CDR3 consists of 15 residues. Germline CDR1 reads PRHDT; CDR2 reads FYEKMQ (reference sequence). The trim removed 8 bases at V and 4 bases at J, leaving 10 bases unmatched. As DNA, the CDR3 is TGTGCCAGCGCGATCAGGGCTAGCGGGTACAATGAGCAGTTCTTC. This gives the protein CASAIRASGYNEQFF.

The rearrangement links TRBV19 to TRBJ2-1, with TRBD2 matching over 11 bases. The V gene's germline CDR1 is LNHDA and CDR2 SQIVND (reference sequence). With 2 bases clipped from V and 5 bases from J, the junction kept 2 bases outside the gene matches. The CDR3 is made up of 15 amino acids. This CDR3 is CASSIIAGGHNEQFF. The DNA for the CDR3 is TGTGCCAGTAGTATAATAGCGGGAGGGCACAATGAGCAGTTCTTC.

V gene TRBV7-2 combines with J gene TRBJ2-7; weak D call: TRBD1 (5 bases). The V gene lost 11 bases and the J gene lost 2 bases, with 13 bases spanning the gap. Germline CDR1 SGHTA, CDR2 FQGNSA. The CDR3 contains 12 residues. CDR3 residues: CALETETYEQYF. In DNA form, the CDR3 reads TGTGCCCTCGAGACAGAGACCTACGAGCAGTACTTC.

A note on this clone: Relative to the germline gene, one junction end is altered; a read error may explain this. The J gene is TRBJ2-1, the V gene TRBV25-1; D might be TRBD1 or TRBD2, each matching 5 bases. The germline gives CDR1 MGHDK, CDR2 SYGVNS. CDR3 length equals 15 residues. This CDR3 reads CASSEGVGTPNGQFF. The CDR3 nucleotides read TGTGCCAGCAGTGAAGGAGTTGGGACCCCCAATGGGCAGTTCTTC.

The chain links TRBV28 to TRBJ2-1, with 9 nucleotides matching TRBD2. J lost 6 bases, V lost 3 bases, and 6 bases had no gene match. Germline-derived CDR1 and CDR2 are MDHEN and SYDVKM. This CDR3 has 15 residues. CDR3 coding DNA: TGTGCCAGCAGTTTGGAACTAGCGGGTCTCAATGAGCAGTTCTTC. Translating it yields CASSLELAGLNEQFF.

This clone was seen only a few times. The chain has TRBV28 and TRBJ2-3; perhaps TRBD2 as D (6 bases). CDR1 is MDHEN, CDR2 SYDVKM, per germline. Trimming shortened V by 3 bases and J by 4 bases, and 8 bases separated the two germline ends. This CDR3 has 13 amino acids. CDR3 bases: TGTGCCAGCAGTTTGGGACTCCCAGATACGCAGTATTTT. Protein sequence: CASSLGLPDTQYF.

A few counts support this clone. This chain uses TRBV7-9 with TRBJ2-1; 13 bases line up with TRBD2. The CDR3 spans 16 residues. J was trimmed by 9 bases and V by 5 bases; bases with no gene match: 10. The germline V gene has CDR1 SEHNR and CDR2 FQNEAQ (reference sequence). CDR3 sequence reads: CASSPTSGRAGVEQFF. The CDR3 DNA follows: TGTGCCAGCAGCCCTACTAGCGGGAGGGCCGGTGTTGAGCAGTTCTTC.

This clone has just a few counts. CDR3 sequence (DNA): TGTGCCAGTAGTGCAGAGTTACAGGGGGCTCCGACGTACGAGCAGTACTTC. Its translation: CASSAELQGAPTYEQYF. The rearrangement uses TRBV19 and TRBJ2-7; TRBD1 aligns across 9 bases. The CDR3 runs to 17 residues. The germline CDR1 and CDR2 sequences are LNHDA and SQIVND (reference sequence). The ends lost 5 bases at V and 4 bases at J; junction bases unmatched: 15. Together with reference TRBV19 and TRBJ2-7, the CDR3 gives the full variable domain: DGGITQSPKYLFRKEGQNVTLSCEQNLNHDAMYWYRQDPGQGLRLIYYSQIVNDFQKGDIAEGYSVSREKKESFPLTVTSAQKNPTAFYLCASSAELQGAPTYEQYFGPGTRLTVT.

V gene TRBV4-1 combines with J gene TRBJ1-1, with a weak D call TRBD1 (6 bases). Germline V CDR1 and CDR2: MGHRA, YSYEKL. The CDR3 consists of 16 residues. Trimming stripped 0 bases from V and 14 bases from J, with 25 bases between. DNA of the CDR3: TGCGCCAGCAGCCAAGATGGTGTAGGCGGACAGTTAGTCCTCTTCTTT. Translation: CASSQDGVGGQLVLFF.

CDR3 DNA: TGTGCCAGCAGCTTAGCGCCCGACAGCTCCTACAATGAGCAGTTCTTC. This gives the protein CASSLAPDSSYNEQFF. The J gene is TRBJ2-1, the V gene TRBV7-9; tentatively, D is TRBD1 (5 bases). The CDR3 is 16 amino acids. Germline V gene data show CDR1 as SEHNR and CDR2 as FQNEAQ (reference sequence). Between the trimmed V and J ends, which lost 0 bases and 0 bases, there was a span of 9 bases.

This clone was picked up a small number of times. The chain employs TRBV7-9 and TRBJ1-5; 7 positions agree with TRBD1. With V trimmed by 4 bases and J by 6 bases, 6 bases remained unmatched. The CDR3 loop spans 14 amino acids. CDR1 is SEHNR, CDR2 FQNEAQ, per germline (reference sequence). CDR3 in amino acids: CASSSEGALQPQHF. The CDR3 bases are TGTGCCAGCAGCTCAGAGGGGGCTCTTCAGCCCCAGCATTTT.

The J gene is TRBJ1-1, the V gene TRBV6-1; no clear D. From germline, CDR1 is MNHNS and CDR2 SASEGT. The CDR3 runs to 13 residues. Trimming cost V 6 bases and J 2 bases, with 10 bases left between them. The CDR3 DNA follows: TGTGCCAGCAGGGCTCGGGGTAACACTGAAGCTTTCTTT. Amino acids: CASRARGNTEAFF.